These T cell receptor beta chains were read from a single sample in a study of OX40 agonist ivuxolimab in advanced cancers. Libraries were prepared by immunoSEQ multiplex PCR; TCRdb keeps only in-frame clonotypes and omits some of them. This sample has some 65,000 clones, with roughly 80% found just once. This specimen was CD4+ or CD8+ T cells sorted from blood, taken in a trial of the OX40 agonist ivuxolimab. Every receptor here comes from an adult with an advanced solid tumor such as melanoma, head and neck, liver or kidney cancer. The CDR3 runs from the conserved cysteine through the conserved F or W. A D gene is named only where the DNA matches it firmly. Clone size is not always given. Where it is, it says once, few, many or a class for expanded clones.

>many|TRBV5-1|TRBJ1-2|NA
CASSPSLDRPYGYTF
TGCGCCAGCAGCCCATCCCTGGACAGACCTTATGGCTACACCTTC
>few|TRBV7-6|TRBJ1-3|NA
CASSLLSGDAPGNTIYF
TGTGCCAGCAGCCTTCTTAGCGGGGACGCGCCAGGAAACACCATATATTTT
>few|TRBV4-1|TRBJ1-1|NA
CASSQGGPMNTEAFF
TGCGCCAGCAGCCAGGGCGGTCCCATGAACACTGAAGCTTTCTTT
>NA|TRBV5-1|TRBJ1-1|NA
CASSLEGEPTGRVNTEAFF
TGCGCCAGCAGCTTGGAGGGGGAGCCAACCGGTAGGGTGAACACTGAAGCTTTCTTT
>NA|TRBV7-9|TRBJ2-2|TRBD1
CASSQTGGLTGELFF
TGTGCCAGCAGTCAGACAGGGGGCTTGACCGGGGAGCTGTTTTTT
>NA|TRBV18|TRBJ2-5|TRBD1
CASSPPGQGGETQYF
TGTGCCAGCTCACCACCGGGACAGGGTGGAGAGACCCAGTACTTC
>NA|TRBV5-1|TRBJ2-7|TRBD2
CASSSGLAGTEQYF
TGCGCCAGCAGCTCGGGACTAGCGGGAACCGAGCAGTACTTC
>NA|TRBV29-1|TRBJ2-5|TRBD2
CSVASGTRKETQYF
TGCAGCGTTGCATCCGGGACTAGAAAAGAGACCCAGTACTTC
>NA|TRBV5-1|TRBJ2-2|TRBD1
CASNPGGATGELFF
TGCGCCAGCAACCCAGGGGGAGCCACCGGGGAGCTGTTTTTT
>NA|TRBV5-1|TRBJ1-3|TRBD1
CASSLQSTGAGNTIYF
TGCGCCAGCAGCTTGCAGTCGACAGGGGCTGGAAACACCATATATTTT
>NA|TRBV10-2|TRBJ1-2|NA
CASTPGTDYGYTF
TGCGCCAGCACGCCGGGGACGGACTATGGCTACACCTTC
>NA|TRBV6-1|TRBJ1-2|TRBD1
CASSGGTGGHYGYTF
TGTGCCAGCAGTGGAGGGACAGGGGGCCACTATGGCTACACCTTC
>NA|TRBV2|TRBJ2-6|NA
CATEQDSGANVLTF
TGTGCCACCGAACAGGACTCTGGGGCCAACGTCCTGACTTTC
>NA|TRBV5-1|TRBJ1-3|TRBD1
CASSRQQGVSGNTIYF
TGCGCCAGCAGCCGACAACAGGGGGTCTCTGGAAACACCATATATTTT
>NA|TRBV4-1|TRBJ2-1|TRBD2
CASSQVGRTSGRDEQFF
TGCGCCAGCAGCCAAGTGGGTAGGACTAGCGGGAGAGACGAGCAGTTCTTC
>once|TRBV28|TRBJ1-5|NA
CASSLERRNQPQHF
TGTGCCAGCAGTTTAGAACGACGCAATCAGCCCCAGCATTTT
>NA|TRBV10-1|TRBJ2-5|NA
CASSDEGGETQYF
TGCGCCAGCAGTGACGAGGGAGGAGAGACCCAGTACTTC
>NA|TRBV30|TRBJ1-3|NA
CAWSRSVSGNTIYF
TGTGCCTGGAGTAGGTCAGTCTCTGGAAACACCATATATTTT
>NA|TRBV18|TRBJ2-5|NA
CASSPGEETQYF
TGTGCCAGCTCACCAGGGGAAGAGACCCAGTACTTC
>NA|TRBV9|TRBJ1-3|TRBD1
CASSVGTGVRNTIYF
TGTGCCAGCAGCGTAGGAACAGGGGTCAGAAACACCATATATTTT
>once|TRBV9|TRBJ2-3|NA
CASSPSTDTQYF
TGTGCCAGCAGCCCGAGCACAGATACGCAGTATTTT
>NA|TRBV2|TRBJ2-5|TRBD2
CASNPNRPWGGLKKETQYF
TGTGCCAGTAACCCCAACCGCCCGTGGGGGGGACTTAAGAAAGAGACCCAGTACTTC